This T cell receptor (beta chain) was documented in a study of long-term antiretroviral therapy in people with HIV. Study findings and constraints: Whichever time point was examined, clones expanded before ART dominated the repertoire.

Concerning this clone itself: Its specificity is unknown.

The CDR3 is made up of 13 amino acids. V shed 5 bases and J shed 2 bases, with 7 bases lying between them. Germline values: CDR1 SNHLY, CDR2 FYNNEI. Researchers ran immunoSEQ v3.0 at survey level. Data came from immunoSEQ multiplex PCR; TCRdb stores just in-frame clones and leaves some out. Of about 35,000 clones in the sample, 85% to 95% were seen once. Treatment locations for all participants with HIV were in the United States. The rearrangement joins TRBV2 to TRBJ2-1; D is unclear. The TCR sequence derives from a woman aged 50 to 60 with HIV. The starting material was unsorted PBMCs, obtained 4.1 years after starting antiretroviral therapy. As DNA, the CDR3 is TGTGCCAGCAGTTTGAACACCTACAATGAGCAGTTCTTC. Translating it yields CASSLNTYNEQFF.